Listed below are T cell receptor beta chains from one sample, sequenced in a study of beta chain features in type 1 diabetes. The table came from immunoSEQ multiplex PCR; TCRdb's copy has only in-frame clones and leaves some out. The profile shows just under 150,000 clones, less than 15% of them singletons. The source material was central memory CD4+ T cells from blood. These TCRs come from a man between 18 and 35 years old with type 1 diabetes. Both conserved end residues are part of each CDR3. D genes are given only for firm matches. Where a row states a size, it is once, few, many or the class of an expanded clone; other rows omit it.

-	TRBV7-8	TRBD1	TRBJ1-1	CASSPGTGGIAEAFF	TGTGCCAGCAGTCCGGGGACAGGGGGCATCGCTGAAGCTTTCTTT
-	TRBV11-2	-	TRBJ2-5	CASSTRTSVPETQYF	TGTGCCAGCAGCACCCGGACCTCGGTCCCAGAGACCCAGTACTTC
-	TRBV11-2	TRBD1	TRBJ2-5	CASSPQRDRGGTQYF	TGTGCCAGCAGCCCTCAGAGGGACAGGGGTGGGACCCAGTACTTC
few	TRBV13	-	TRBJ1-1	CASIKLNTEAFF	TGTGCCAGCATCAAATTGAACACTGAAGCTTTCTTT
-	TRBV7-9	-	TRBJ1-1	CASSHRRNTEAFF	TGTGCCAGCAGCCACCGACGAAACACTGAAGCTTTCTTT
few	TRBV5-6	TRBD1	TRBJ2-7	CASSWGQGELKQYF	TGTGCCAGCAGCTGGGGACAGGGGGAGTTAAAGCAGTACTTC
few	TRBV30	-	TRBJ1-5	CAWTGDGDQPQHF	TGTGCCTGGACTGGTGACGGGGATCAGCCCCAGCATTTT
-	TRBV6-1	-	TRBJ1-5	CGQVSLNQPQHF	TGTGGACAGGTGTCTCTCAATCAGCCCCAGCATTTT
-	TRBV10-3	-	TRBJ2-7	CAISDFNKGYEQYF	TGTGCCATCAGTGATTTCAACAAGGGCTACGAGCAGTACTTC
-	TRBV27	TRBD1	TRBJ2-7	CASRTPGQNYEQYF	TGTGCCAGCAGGACACCGGGACAGAATTACGAGCAGTACTTC
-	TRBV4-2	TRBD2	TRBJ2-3	CASSQESASGYTDTQYF	TGTGCCAGCAGCCAAGAGTCGGCTAGCGGATACACAGATACGCAGTATTTT
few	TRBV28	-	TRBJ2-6	CASIETLSSGANVLTF	TGTGCCAGCATTGAGACCTTAAGCTCTGGGGCCAACGTCCTGACTTTC
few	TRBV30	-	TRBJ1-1	CAWSKPGRMNTEAFF	TGTGCCTGGAGTAAACCGGGACGGATGAACACTGAAGCTTTCTTT
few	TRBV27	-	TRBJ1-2	CASSPVTTANYGYTF	TGTGCCAGCAGTCCTGTGACGACGGCTAACTATGGCTACACCTTC
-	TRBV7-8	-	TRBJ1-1	CASSALAIGIGMNTEAFF	TGTGCCAGCAGCGCCCTAGCAATTGGAATCGGAATGAACACTGAAGCTTTCTTT
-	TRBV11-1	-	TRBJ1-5	CASSWDGSSQPQHF	TGTGCCAGCAGCTGGGACGGCTCCAGTCAGCCCCAGCATTTT
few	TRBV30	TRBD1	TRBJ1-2	CAWNRGNYGYTF	TGTGCCTGGAACAGGGGGAACTATGGCTACACCTTC
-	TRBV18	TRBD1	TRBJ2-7	CASSPGQGVSYEQYF	TGTGCCAGCTCACCCGGACAGGGGGTTTCCTACGAGCAGTACTTC
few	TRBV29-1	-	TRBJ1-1	CSVEESLRDTEAFF	TGCAGCGTTGAAGAGAGCCTCCGGGACACTGAAGCTTTCTTT
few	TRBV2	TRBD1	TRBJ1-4	CASATGDEKLFF	TGTGCCAGCGCGACAGGGGATGAAAAACTGTTTTTT
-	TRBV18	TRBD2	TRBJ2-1	CASSLSQGTSGVNEQFF	TGTGCCAGCTCACTCAGCCAAGGGACTAGCGGGGTCAATGAGCAGTTCTTC
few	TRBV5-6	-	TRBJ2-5	CASSFVPGARPTSETQYF	TGTGCCAGCAGCTTCGTTCCGGGTGCCAGACCAACCTCGGAGACCCAGTACTTC
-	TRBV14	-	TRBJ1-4	CASSMMGRADGEKLFF	TGTGCCAGCAGCATGATGGGGAGGGCTGATGGTGAAAAACTGTTTTTT
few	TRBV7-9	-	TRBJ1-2	CASSLSELLVGNYGYTF	TGTGCCAGCAGCTTATCGGAGTTGCTGGTGGGTAACTATGGCTACACCTTC
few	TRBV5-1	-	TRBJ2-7	CASSLERLTYEQYF	TGCGCCAGCAGCTTGGAACGGCTCACCTACGAGCAGTACTTC
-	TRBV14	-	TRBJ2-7	CASSQAPSSYEQYF	TGTGCCAGCAGCCAAGCGCCTAGCTCCTACGAGCAGTACTTC
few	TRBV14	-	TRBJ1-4	CASSPVANEKLFF	TGTGCCAGCAGCCCTGTGGCTAATGAAAAACTGTTTTTT
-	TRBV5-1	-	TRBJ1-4	CASKEQPATNEKLFF	TGCGCCAGCAAGGAACAGCCGGCAACTAATGAAAAACTGTTTTTT
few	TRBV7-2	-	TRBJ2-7	CASSPRGSASGYEQYF	TGTGCCAGCAGCCCCCGGGGTAGCGCTTCAGGCTACGAGCAGTACTTC
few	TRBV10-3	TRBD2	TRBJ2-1	CAISDPGGNEQFF	TGTGCCATCAGTGACCCGGGGGGGAATGAGCAGTTCTTC
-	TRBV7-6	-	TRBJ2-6	CASGSGAGANVLTF	TGTGCCAGCGGATCCGGGGCTGGGGCCAACGTCCTGACTTTC
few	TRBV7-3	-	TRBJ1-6	CASSLTPAYNSPLHF	TGTGCCAGCAGCTTAACACCGGCCTATAATTCACCCCTCCACTTT
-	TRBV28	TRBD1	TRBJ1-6	CASSPGQYNSPLHF	TGTGCCAGCAGTCCGGGACAGTATAATTCACCCCTCCACTTT
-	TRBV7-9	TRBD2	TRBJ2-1	CASSTNGGGPRNEQFF	TGTGCCAGCAGCACCAACGGGGGGGGGCCGCGGAATGAGCAGTTCTTC
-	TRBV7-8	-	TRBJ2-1	CASSLVGGEAYNEQFF	TGTGCCAGCAGCTTAGTGGGCGGGGAGGCCTACAATGAGCAGTTCTTC
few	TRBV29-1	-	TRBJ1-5	CSVERTEGSQHF	TGCAGCGTTGAAAGGACAGAGGGTTCCCAGCATTTT